The 29 T cell receptor beta chains presented below share a single source sample, sequenced in a study of T cell repertoires in cytomegalovirus infection. TCRdb re-called the reads with MiXCR, one entry per CDR3 protein. The data hold tens of thousands of distinct CDR3 sequences, with 3% to 4.5% observed a single time. The material sequenced was PBMCs. These receptors came from a human donor in good health (CMV status not recorded). Some clones in this sample may be carry-over from other donors' samples.

Many counts were recorded for this clonotype. V is TRBV29-1 and J is TRBJ2-7; D perhaps matches TRBD1 (6 bases). The germline gives CDR1 SQVTM, CDR2 ANQGSEA. This CDR3 has 14 residues. V shed 5 bases and J shed 2 bases, with 16 bases lying between them. CDR3 DNA: TGCAGCGTTTCTAGGGCAGGGGACACCTACGAGCAGTACTTC. This codes for CSVSRAGDTYEQYF.

This clonotype was recorded at least ten times. The gene calls are TRBV6-6 and TRBJ2-4, with 9 positions matching TRBD2. The CDR3 sequence is 20 residues long. CDR1 and CDR2 (germline): MNHNY, SVGAGI (reference sequence). The V gene end was trimmed by 5 bases and the J gene end by 3 bases; junction bases not matched to a gene: 20. DNA of the CDR3: TGTGCCAGCAGTGAGCGGTCTGGGCTAGCGGGGAGTTGGGGCAAAAACATTCAGTACTTC. Translation gives CASSERSGLAGSWGKNIQYF.

This clonotype occurred many times. CDR3 nucleotides: TGTGCCAGCAGTCTCCAGGGATCAGGGACCTATGGCTACACCTTC. Residues: CASSLQGSGTYGYTF. The chain couples TRBV28 to TRBJ1-2; TRBD1 might be the D (5 bases). The germline V and J ends were trimmed by 5 bases and 4 bases, with 17 bases remaining between them. The CDR3 is made up of 15 amino acids. The germline CDR1 and CDR2 sequences are MDHEN and SYDVKM.

This clonotype was recorded once. This may stem from a read error, because a much larger clone lies one nucleotide away. The J gene is TRBJ2-7, the V gene TRBV5-1, with D possibly being TRBD1 (6 bases). There are 13 residues in the CDR3. Per germline, CDR1 SGHRS and CDR2 YFSETQ. CDR3 nucleotide sequence: TGCGCCAGCGGCTTTGGCCACAGGGACGAGCAGTACTTC. This codes for CASGFGHRDEQYF.

This clonotype has at least ten counts. The rearrangement links TRBV2 to TRBJ2-2; D uncertain. The germline CDR1 and CDR2 sequences are SNHLY and FYNNEI. The CDR3 totals 12 residues. Trimming took 7 bases from V and 6 from J, leaving 9 bases between them. CDR3 protein: CASKTFAGELFF. The CDR3 DNA reads as TGTGCCAGCAAAACTTTCGCCGGGGAGCTGTTTTTT.

This clonotype was picked up many times. V and J are TRBV7-9 and TRBJ1-1, with 7 bases identical to TRBD1. The CDR3 spans 15 residues. Germline values: CDR1 SEHNR, CDR2 FQNEAQ (reference sequence). The V segment lost 4 bases and the J segment 3 bases; nucleotides outside the gene matches: 8. The CDR3 reads CASSSWTGSDTEAFF. As DNA, the CDR3 is TGTGCCAGCAGCTCCTGGACAGGCAGTGACACTGAAGCTTTCTTT.

The sample holds many counts of this clonotype. The chain has TRBV10-3 and TRBJ2-1; the D gene is possibly TRBD2 (6 bases). The V gene's germline CDR1 is ENHRY and CDR2 SYGVKD. Trimming shortened V by 4 bases and J by 0 bases, and 10 bases separated the two germline ends. The CDR3 totals 15 residues. Here the CDR3 DNA reads TGTGCCATCAGTGCGGGAGTGAGCTCCTACAATGAGCAGTTCTTC. Its translation is CAISAGVSSYNEQFF.

The chain is built from TRBV27 and TRBJ1-2, with 8 bases aligning to TRBD1. CDR1 MNHEY and CDR2 SMNVEV come from the germline V gene (reference sequence). V shed 8 bases, J shed 5 bases, and the junction held 25 bases outside the gene matches. CDR3 length: 19 amino acids. This chain's CDR3 is CASAHNPQGAGNLLYGYTF. CDR3 DNA: TGTGCCAGCGCCCACAACCCGCAGGGGGCCGGGAACCTACTATATGGCTACACCTTC.

This clonotype was recorded many times. This chain connects TRBV5-1 to TRBJ1-1; the D gene is possibly TRBD1 (6 bases). The germline CDR1 and CDR2 sequences are SGHRS and YFSETQ. The CDR3 totals 13 residues. Trimming stripped 4 bases from V and 8 bases from J, with 15 bases between. Written as DNA, the CDR3 is TGCGCCAGCAGCCGAGTACAGGGCAACGAAGCTTTCTTT. Encoded protein: CASSRVQGNEAFF.

This clonotype was seen ten or more times. The chain combines TRBV7-2 with TRBJ2-3, with 7 bases identical to TRBD1. Unmatched junction bases numbered 4, after V lost 2 bases and J lost 2 bases. Per germline, CDR1 SGHTA and CDR2 FQGNSA. The CDR3 contains 15 residues. CDR3 region: CASSLSGQDTDTQYF. The CDR3 region has the DNA TGTGCCAGCAGCTTATCCGGACAGGACACAGATACGCAGTATTTT.

This clonotype came up many times. One end of the junction varies from germline; a read error may be responsible. The rearrangement joins TRBV7-6 to TRBJ2-6; no clear D. Germline V gene lookup returns CDR1 SGHVS and CDR2 FNYEAQ. The CDR3 is 15 residues long. The CDR3 DNA is TGTGCTAGCAGCCCACAGAGCTCTGGGGCCAACGTCCTGACTTTC. Translating gives CASSPQSSGANVLTF.

This clonotype was recorded many times. The chain recombines TRBV5-4 with TRBJ2-7, with unresolved D. Trimming took 0 bases from V and 4 from J, leaving 14 bases between them. The CDR3 extends over 15 amino acids. The germline V gene has CDR1 SGHNT and CDR2 YYREEE (reference sequence). The CDR3 DNA follows: TGTGCCAGCAGCTTGGCAGGACCTTCTGGGTACGAGCAGTACTTC. This codes for CASSLAGPSGYEQYF.

This clonotype was counted at least ten times. This chain connects TRBV7-2 to TRBJ1-5; D gene uncertain. Germline lookup yields CDR1 SGHTA and CDR2 FQGNSA. The length of the CDR3 is 15 residues. V dropped 2 bases and J dropped 2 bases, with 10 bases sitting between them. This CDR3 is CASSLRRDGNQPQHF. CDR3 sequence (DNA): TGTGCCAGCAGCTTACGACGGGATGGCAATCAGCCCCAGCATTTT.

J is TRBJ1-4 and V is TRBV4-3; D gene uncertain. This CDR3 comprises 13 residues. Deletions cut 6 bases from V and 4 bases from J, with 9 bases between. The germline gives CDR1 LGHNA, CDR2 YSLEER. The DNA of the CDR3 is TGCGCCAGCAGTAGGGAGAGTAATGAAAAACTGTTTTTT. Translating it yields CASSRESNEKLFF.

In its sample, this clonotype was seen many times. V and J are TRBV28 and TRBJ1-5; 8 positions agree with TRBD1. J gave up 6 bases and V 6 bases, and 13 bases lay outside the gene matches. This CDR3 spans 16 amino acids. Germline values: CDR1 MDHEN, CDR2 SYDVKM. The CDR3 region has the DNA TGTGCCAGCAGCCGAGCAGACAGGGGAAGAAGTCAGCCCCAGCATTTT. It is translated as CASSRADRGRSQPQHF.

In this sample, this clonotype turned up many times. This chain connects TRBV12-3 or TRBV12-4 to TRBJ2-7; 9 bases align to TRBD1. This CDR3 has 14 amino acids. With 4 bases clipped from V and 1 base from J, the junction kept 2 bases outside the gene matches. Here the CDR3 reads CASSWTGVSYEQYF. CDR3 in DNA: TGTGCCAGCAGTTGGACAGGGGTATCCTACGAGCAGTACTTC.

This clonotype was observed at least ten times. The chain joins TRBV7-2 to TRBJ1-6; D is perhaps TRBD1 (5 bases). The length of the CDR3 is 16 residues. Looked up from germline, CDR1 is SGHTA and CDR2 is FQGNSA. V dropped 2 bases and J dropped 7 bases, with 15 bases sitting between them. CDR3 sequence: CASSLRTPYSNSPLHF. The CDR3 coding sequence is TGTGCCAGCAGCTTACGGACACCCTATTCCAATTCACCCCTCCACTTT. Drawing the rest from reference TRBV7-2 and TRBJ1-6, the complete variable domain is GAGVSQSPSNKVTEKGKDVELRCDPISGHTALYWYRQSLGQGLEFLIYFQGNSAPDKSGLPSDRFSAERTGGSVSTLTIQRTQQEDSAVYLCASSLRTPYSNSPLHFGNGTRLTVT.

At least ten counts were recorded for this clonotype. The gene calls are TRBV7-2 and TRBJ1-1; no clear D. V gave up 7 bases and J gave up 2 bases, with 17 bases separating them. Germline assignment: CDR1 SGHTA and CDR2 FQGNSA. The CDR3 covers 15 residues. The CDR3 DNA reads as TGTGCCAGCACCCCCCAAGGGCCGCCTAACACTGAAGCTTTCTTT. It is translated as CASTPQGPPNTEAFF.

This clonotype showed up many times. The V call is TRBV7-3, the J call TRBJ2-7, with a weak D call TRBD2 (7 bases). Germline V CDR1 and CDR2: SGHTA, FQGTGA. The V gene lost 3 bases and the J gene lost 3 bases, with 15 bases spanning the gap. This CDR3 region has 15 residues. The CDR3 DNA reads TGTGCCAGCAGCTTCTCGGGGGGACACTTCTACGAGCAGTACTTC. Translation: CASSFSGGHFYEQYF.

This clonotype was seen many times. The chain combines TRBV5-1 with TRBJ2-5; the D gene is possibly TRBD1 (6 bases). V shed 4 bases and J shed 7 bases, with 14 bases lying between them. CDR1 and CDR2 from the germline V gene are SGHRS and YFSETQ. This CDR3 region has 13 residues. The CDR3 here is CASSTRQAGTQYF. The CDR3 DNA sequence: TGCGCCAGCAGCACTCGACAGGCGGGGACCCAGTACTTC.

This clonotype was picked up a small number of times. The chain is built from TRBV7-3 and TRBJ2-5, with a possible D match to TRBD2 (5 bases). Trimming left V 2 bases short and J 3 bases short, with 7 bases between. Germline assignment: CDR1 SGHTA and CDR2 FQGTGA. This CDR3 is 13 amino acids long. This chain's CDR3 is CASSLRGEETQYF. For the CDR3, the DNA is TGTGCCAGCAGCTTACGGGGAGAAGAGACCCAGTACTTC.

Many counts were recorded for this clonotype. V gene TRBV28 combines with J gene TRBJ1-5; 7 positions match TRBD1. The CDR3 extends over 15 amino acids. The junction had 6 bases not matched to a gene; V was cut back by 2 bases and J by 5 bases. The germline gives CDR1 MDHEN, CDR2 SYDVKM. The CDR3 DNA is TGTGCCAGCAGTTTAGACAGGGCTGAGGATCAGCCCCAGCATTTT. It translates to CASSLDRAEDQPQHF.

This clonotype showed up just a few times. The chain joins TRBV7-2 to TRBJ1-2; no reliable D call. From germline, CDR1 is SGHTA and CDR2 FQGNSA. V lost 5 bases and J 4 bases, leaving 17 bases between the germline ends. The CDR3 is made up of 15 amino acids. CDR3 region: CASSRTREAFYGYTF. The CDR3 DNA follows: TGTGCCAGCAGCCGAACAAGGGAAGCATTCTATGGCTACACCTTC.

This clonotype has ten or more counts. V gene TRBV7-2 combines with J gene TRBJ2-1; 7 bases are shared with TRBD1. CDR3 length: 13 residues. The V and J ends lost 5 bases and 3 bases, in that order; junction bases with no gene match: 1. CDR1 and CDR2 from the germline V gene are SGHTA and FQGNSA. DNA of the CDR3: TGTGCCAGCAGCGGGGACAGCTACAATGAGCAGTTCTTC. Translated, it gives CASSGDSYNEQFF.

This clonotype appeared many times. V is TRBV28 and J is TRBJ2-7; no clear D. This CDR3 is built from 12 residues. Trimming stripped 8 bases from V and 5 bases from J, with 13 bases between. CDR1 is MDHEN and CDR2 is SYDVKM in the germline V gene. CDR3 amino acids: CASGDLVHEQYF. CDR3 bases: TGTGCCAGCGGCGACCTAGTCCACGAGCAGTACTTC.

This clonotype was detected many times. The J gene is TRBJ2-1, the V gene TRBV7-9; D call uncertain. Trimming took off 5 bases at V and 2 bases at J, with 13 bases between the two ends. Germline V gene lookup returns CDR1 SEHNR and CDR2 FQNEAQ (reference sequence). The CDR3 loop spans 15 amino acids. CDR3 sequence: CASSVVGGTYNEQFF. CDR3 sequence (DNA): TGTGCCAGCAGCGTAGTAGGCGGAACCTACAATGAGCAGTTCTTC.

This clonotype was seen repeatedly, ten times or more. This chain links TRBV11-3 with TRBJ2-7; D remains unclear. Germline CDR1 is SGHNT and CDR2 is YENEEA. V dropped 0 bases and J dropped 5 bases, with 8 bases sitting between them. CDR3 length: 13 residues. In nucleotides, the CDR3 is TGTGCCAGCAGCTTAGATATGTCGGACGAGCAGTACTTC. Encoded protein: CASSLDMSDEQYF.

In its sample, this clonotype was seen many times. This chain uses TRBV12-3 or TRBV12-4 with TRBJ2-1; 15 nucleotides agree with TRBD2. J lost 4 bases, V lost 5 bases, and 6 bases had no gene match. CDR3 length: 17 amino acids. The CDR3 here is CASSQRTSGGAYNEQFF. The CDR3 nucleotides are TGTGCCAGCAGTCAGAGGACTAGCGGGGGGGCATACAATGAGCAGTTCTTC.

This clonotype was counted ten times or more. The chain joins TRBV7-2 to TRBJ2-5; 8 bases fit TRBD2. Germline-derived CDR1 and CDR2 are SGHTA and FQGNSA. The V gene end was trimmed by 0 bases and the J gene end by 2 bases; junction bases not matched to a gene: 11. CDR3 length equals 18 residues. The DNA of the CDR3 is TGTGCCAGCAGCTTAGCGGGAAGCGGGAGCCCCTCTCAAGAGACCCAGTACTTC. Residues: CASSLAGSGSPSQETQYF.